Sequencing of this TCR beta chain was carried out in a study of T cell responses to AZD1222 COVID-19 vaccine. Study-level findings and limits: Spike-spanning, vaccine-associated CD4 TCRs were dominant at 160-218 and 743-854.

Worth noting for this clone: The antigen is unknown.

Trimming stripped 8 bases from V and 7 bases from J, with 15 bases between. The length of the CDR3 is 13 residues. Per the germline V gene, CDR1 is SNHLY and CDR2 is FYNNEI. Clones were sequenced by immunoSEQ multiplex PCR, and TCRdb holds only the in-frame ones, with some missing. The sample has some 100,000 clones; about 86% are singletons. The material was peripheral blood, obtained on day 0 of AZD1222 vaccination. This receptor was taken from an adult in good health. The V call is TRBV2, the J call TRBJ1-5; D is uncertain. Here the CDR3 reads CASGWAVEQPQHF. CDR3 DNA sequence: TGTGCCAGCGGTTGGGCAGTGGAACAGCCCCAGCATTTT.